This T cell receptor beta chain was observed in a study of graft-versus-host responses after intestinal transplantation. Across the whole study: All recipients were given anti-thymocyte globulin induction, and tacrolimus and steroids were then administered for three to four years.

Remarks on this clone: Antigen unknown.

The study's findings and limits: The marrow of recipients harbored GvH clones, and ileum or blood showed some of them first.

Data came from immunoSEQ multiplex PCR; TCRdb stores just in-frame clones and leaves some out. The sample lists about 100,000 clones; approximately 92% were seen once. The clonotype comes from a human patient who received an intestinal transplant, so some T cells may come from the graft donor. The material was PBMCs, obtained approximately 420 days after intestinal transplant.

CDR3 bases: TGTGCCAGCAGCCAAGATGGGCGTGGGTCCGGAAACACCATATATTTT. Protein sequence: CASSQDGRGSGNTIYF. This chain joins TRBV4-2 and TRBJ1-3; no definite D call. The length of the CDR3 is 16 residues. CDR1 is LGHNA and CDR2 is YNFKEQ in the germline V gene. Trimming cost V 0 bases and J 4 bases, with 13 bases left between them.